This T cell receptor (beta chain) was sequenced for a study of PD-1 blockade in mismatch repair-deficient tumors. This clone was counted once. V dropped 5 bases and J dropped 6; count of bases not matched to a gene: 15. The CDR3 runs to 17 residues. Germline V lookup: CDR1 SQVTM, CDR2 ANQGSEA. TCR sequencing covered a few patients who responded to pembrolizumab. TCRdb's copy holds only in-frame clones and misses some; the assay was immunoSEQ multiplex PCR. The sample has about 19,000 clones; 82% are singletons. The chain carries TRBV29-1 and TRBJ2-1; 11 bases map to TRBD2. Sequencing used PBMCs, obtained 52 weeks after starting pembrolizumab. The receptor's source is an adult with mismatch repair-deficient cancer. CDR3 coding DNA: TGCAGCGTTCACCTAGCGGGAGGCCCGGGAAGGGGCAATGAGCAGTTCTTC. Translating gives CSVHLAGGPGRGNEQFF.